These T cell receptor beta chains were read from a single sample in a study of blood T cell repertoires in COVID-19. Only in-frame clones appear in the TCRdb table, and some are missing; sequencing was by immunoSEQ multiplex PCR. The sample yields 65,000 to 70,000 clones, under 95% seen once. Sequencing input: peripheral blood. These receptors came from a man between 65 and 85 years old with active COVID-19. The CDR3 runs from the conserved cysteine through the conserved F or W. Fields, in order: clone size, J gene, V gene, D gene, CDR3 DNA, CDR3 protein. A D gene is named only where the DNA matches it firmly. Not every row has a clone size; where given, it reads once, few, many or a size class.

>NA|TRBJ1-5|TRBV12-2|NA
TGTGCAAGTCGCTTTTCCTGGGGGCCCTTTCTTTCACAGCCCCAGCATTTT
CASRFSWGPFLSQPQHF
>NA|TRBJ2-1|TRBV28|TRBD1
TGTGCCAGCAAACCGGGACAGGCCCCCGAGGTGCAGTTCTTC
CASKPGQAPEVQFF
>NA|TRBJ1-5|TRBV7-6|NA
TGTGCCAGCAGCCCAAGCGGTACCAACGGCTTTGTTCAGCCCCAGCATTTT
CASSPSGTNGFVQPQHF
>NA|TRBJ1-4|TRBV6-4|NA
TGTGCCAGCAGACCCGGGACAAACCAAGGGGGTGAAAAACTGTTTTTT
CASRPGTNQGGEKLFF
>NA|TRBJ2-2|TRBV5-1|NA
TGCGCCAGCAGCTTGGCCCCCCAGGCTGTCGGGGAGCTGTTTTTT
CASSLAPQAVGELFF
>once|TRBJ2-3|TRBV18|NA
TGTGCCAGCTCACCGGACCTAGCGACGGATACGCAGTATTTT
CASSPDLATDTQYF
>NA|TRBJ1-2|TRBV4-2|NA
TGTGCCAGCAGCCAAGCGGGGAACTATGGCTACACCTTC
CASSQAGNYGYTF
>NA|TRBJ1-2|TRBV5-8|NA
TGTGCCAGCAGCTTGATCGGGGAGAGCTATGGCTACACCTTC
CASSLIGESYGYTF
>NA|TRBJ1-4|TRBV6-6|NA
TGTGCCAGCAGTTCGGGAACAGGGTTAGGAGAAAAACTGTTTTTT
CASSSGTGLGEKLFF
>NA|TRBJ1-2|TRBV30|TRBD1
TGTGCCTGGGTACAGGGGCTGTATGGCTACACCTTC
CAWVQGLYGYTF
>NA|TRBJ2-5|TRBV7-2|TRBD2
TGTGCCAGCAGCCCTGTAGCGGGGGGGCGGGGGCACCAAGAGACCCAGTACTTC
CASSPVAGGRGHQETQYF
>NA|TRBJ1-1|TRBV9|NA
TGTGCCAGCAGCGTAGAGGGGGGGCGGACTGAAGCTTTCTTT
CASSVEGGRTEAFF
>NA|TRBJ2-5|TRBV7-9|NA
TGTGCCAGCAGCCCGACAGGTATAGTGAAGACCCAGTACTTC
CASSPTGIVKTQYF
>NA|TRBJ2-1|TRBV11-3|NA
TGTGCCAGCAGCTTAGATGCCGGACTACACAATGAGCAGTTCTTC
CASSLDAGLHNEQFF